The 20 T cell receptor beta chains in this list originate from one sample, sequenced in a study of blood T cells in healthy people across ages. The authors ran a second PCR of roughly 6 to 12 cycles using a sample-barcoded 5' primer and a J-beta primer mix. One entry per CDR3 protein results from TCRdb running MiXCR on the 5' RACE reads. The sample consists of roughly 550,000 distinct CDR3 sequences, less than 25% of them appearing once. The same specimen was also included in a second study, on T cells of mothers and their children.

Sequences were obtained from blood. These TCRs come from a boy aged 5-17 years in good health.

This clonotype was seen many times. The V and J genes are TRBV20-1 and TRBJ2-5; D not certain. The length of the CDR3 is 14 residues. The V end was cut by 1 base, the J end by 2 bases, with 11 bases between. Germline-derived CDR1 and CDR2 are DFQATT and SNEGSKA (reference sequence). Written as DNA, the CDR3 is TGCAGTGCTAGAGGGCAGGCTGCACAAGAGACCCAGTACTTC. This translates into CSARGQAAQETQYF.

The rearrangement joins TRBV18 to TRBJ2-3; D call uncertain. The CDR3 covers 14 residues. V was cut by 5 bases and J by 6 bases, with 15 bases left in between. Germline assignment: CDR1 KGHSH and CDR2 LQKENI. CDR3 bases: TGTGCCAGCTCAGCCCAGGTGCAGGCGGATACGCAGTATTTT. This codes for CASSAQVQADTQYF.

Details on this clonotype: One end of the junction is discordant with germline, which a read error may explain. The genes are TRBV4-3 and TRBJ1-1; D remains unclear. Per the germline V gene, CDR1 is LGHNA and CDR2 is YSLEER. CDR3 length equals 14 residues. CDR3 DNA sequence: TGCGCCAGCAGCCAAGCTGAGGGTCTCGGTGAAGCTCTCTTT. It is translated as CASSQAEGLGEALF.

The chain links TRBV7-2 to TRBJ2-3; 7 bases match TRBD1. The CDR3 consists of 14 residues. Unmatched junction bases numbered 2, after V lost 1 base and J lost 4 bases. The germline CDR1 and CDR2 sequences are SGHTA and FQGNSA. CDR3 sequence reads: CASSLETGADTQYF. Here the CDR3 DNA reads TGTGCCAGCAGCTTAGAAACAGGGGCAGATACGCAGTATTTT.

The genes are TRBV20-1 and TRBJ2-3; no firm D call. The CDR3 has 11 amino acids. The V gene lost 6 bases and the J gene lost 6 bases, with 10 bases spanning the gap. The germline V gene has CDR1 DFQATT and CDR2 SNEGSKA (reference sequence). The CDR3 here is CSALVRDTQYF. For the CDR3, the DNA is TGCAGTGCCCTAGTTCGGGATACGCAGTATTTT.

This clonotype showed up many times. The chain joins TRBV7-2 to TRBJ2-1; 7 bases align to TRBD1. V dropped 2 bases and J dropped 5; count of bases not matched to a gene: 15. The CDR3 consists of 18 residues. Per germline, CDR1 SGHTA and CDR2 FQGNSA. The CDR3 spells CASSLRTRGIESNNEQFF. The DNA for the CDR3 is TGTGCCAGCAGCTTAAGAACCAGGGGGATTGAAAGTAACAATGAGCAGTTCTTC.

The CDR3 sequence is CASTPAGRSNYGYTF. Here the CDR3 DNA reads TGTGCCAGCACCCCGGCAGGCAGATCTAACTATGGCTACACCTTC. The rearrangement uses TRBV27 and TRBJ1-2; D call uncertain. From germline, CDR1 is MNHEY and CDR2 SMNVEV (reference sequence). Trimming took 7 bases from V and 0 from J, leaving 15 bases between them. CDR3 length: 15 residues.

The sample holds a few counts of this clonotype. V and J are TRBV4-1 and TRBJ2-1, with D maybe TRBD2 (6 bases). Trimming removed 4 bases from V and 2 bases from J, with 12 bases in between. The CDR3 is made up of 15 amino acids. Germline V gene sequence: CDR1 MGHRA, CDR2 YSYEKL. The CDR3 DNA reads as TGCGCCAGCAGCCGTCTAGCGCGACCCTACAATGAGCAGTTCTTC. Protein sequence: CASSRLARPYNEQFF.

This clonotype turned up a few times. This rearrangement joins TRBV4-2 to TRBJ2-5; 8 bases align to TRBD1. Per the germline V gene, CDR1 is LGHNA and CDR2 is YNFKEQ. V shed 1 base and J 5 bases; nucleotides not matched to a gene: 15. The CDR3 covers 18 residues. The CDR3 protein is CASSQVAHRQGWFETQYF. For the CDR3, the DNA is TGTGCCAGCAGCCAAGTGGCCCACAGACAGGGGTGGTTCGAGACCCAGTACTTC.

This clonotype was found a few times. The chain is built from TRBV6-5 and TRBJ1-1; 9 nucleotides agree with TRBD1. After removal of 2 bases from V and 6 bases from J, the junction contained 10 bases not matched to a gene. The CDR3 contains 16 residues. Germline assignment: CDR1 MNHEY and CDR2 SVGAGI. CDR3: CASSYRTGVTVAEAFF. Written as DNA, the CDR3 is TGTGCCAGCAGTTACAGGACAGGGGTAACGGTGGCTGAAGCTTTCTTT.

This clonotype was seen more than once but under ten times. This CDR3 reads CASRLAGSQETQYF. CDR3 DNA: TGTGCCAGCAGACTAGCGGGGTCTCAAGAGACCCAGTACTTC. V is TRBV5-4 and J is TRBJ2-5; 10 bases align to TRBD2. The CDR3 has 14 residues. Germline CDR1 SGHNT, CDR2 YYREEE (reference sequence). V shed 5 bases, J shed 2 bases, and the junction held 3 bases outside the gene matches.

The chain recombines TRBV4-3 with TRBJ2-5; 10 nucleotides line up with TRBD1. TRBJ2-7 matches the DNA end more closely, so the J call is doubtful. The CDR3 runs 16 residues. In germline, CDR1 is LGHNA, CDR2 YSLEER. The CDR3 coding sequence is TGCGCCAGCAGCCAAGATAGGGACAGGGGCTCCTACGAGCAGTACTTC. Its protein product is CASSQDRDRGSYEQYF.

The sample holds a few counts of this clonotype. This chain joins TRBV10-3 and TRBJ2-7; 13 bases are shared with TRBD2. Unmatched junction bases numbered 10, after V lost 0 bases and J lost 5 bases. This CDR3 is 18 amino acids long. Germline CDR1 ENHRY, CDR2 SYGVKD. Here the CDR3 DNA reads TGTGCCATCAGTGAGTCGGCAACTAGCGGGAGGGCCGGCAACGAGCAGTACTTC. This encodes CAISESATSGRAGNEQYF.

V gene TRBV7-8 combines with J gene TRBJ1-1; D is unclear. V was shortened by 0 bases and J by 1 base, with 15 bases between the two germline ends. The CDR3 contains 17 residues. Germline assignment: CDR1 SGHVS and CDR2 FQNEAQ. The CDR3: CASSLALEEATNTEAFF. In DNA form, the CDR3 reads TGTGCCAGCAGCTTAGCCCTCGAAGAGGCGACGAACACTGAAGCTTTCTTT.

This sequence joins TRBV5-6 and TRBJ1-5; D gene uncertain. CDR1 is SGHDT, CDR2 YYEEEE, per germline. Between the trimmed V and J ends, which lost 7 bases and 6 bases, there was a span of 11 bases. The CDR3 totals 12 residues. The CDR3 loop is CASRERFQPQHF. The DNA of the CDR3 is TGTGCCAGCCGGGAGAGGTTTCAGCCCCAGCATTTT. Full variable domain (missing parts from reference TRBV5-6 and TRBJ1-5): DAGVTQSPTHLIKTRGQQVTLRCSPKSGHDTVSWYQQALGQGPQFIFQYYEEEERQRGNFPDRFSGHQFPNYSSELNVNALLLGDSALYLCASRERFQPQHFGDGTRLSIL.

This chain uses TRBV18 with TRBJ2-7; D may be TRBD1 or TRBD2 (5 bases each). The CDR3 consists of 15 residues. The germline V gene encodes CDR1 KGHSH and CDR2 LQKENI. The V gene lost 6 bases and the J gene lost 0 bases, with 15 bases spanning the gap. The CDR3 DNA reads TGTGCCAGCTCTTTACCGGGACCCAACTCCTACGAGCAGTACTTC. This sequence encodes CASSLPGPNSYEQYF.

The V call is TRBV5-1, the J call TRBJ1-6; D remains ambiguous. The CDR3 spans 14 residues. The germline V gene encodes CDR1 SGHRS and CDR2 YFSETQ. V was trimmed by 0 bases and J by 8 bases, leaving 9 bases between them. In DNA form, the CDR3 reads TGCGCCAGCAGCTTGGAAGGCATTTATTCACCCCTCCACTTT. It is translated as CASSLEGIYSPLHF.

The table lists this clonotype with many counts. This chain's CDR3 is CASSPLTDYNEQFF. DNA for the CDR3: TGTGCCAGCAGTCCTTTGACTGATTACAATGAGCAGTTCTTC. The genes are TRBV25-1 and TRBJ2-1; D gene uncertain. V was clipped by 5 bases and J by 4 bases, with 12 bases between them. Germline CDR1 MGHDK, CDR2 SYGVNS. The CDR3 covers 14 residues.

This chain uses TRBV2 with TRBJ2-7; 10 bases match TRBD1. The ends lost 7 bases at V and 4 bases at J; junction bases unmatched: 7. CDR1 and CDR2 (germline): SNHLY, FYNNEI. This CDR3 has 14 amino acids. The CDR3: CASIRDRGGYEQYF. CDR3 DNA sequence: TGTGCCAGCATCCGGGACAGGGGAGGGTACGAGCAGTACTTC.

CDR3 sequence (DNA): TGCAGCGTTCGATCTCAGGGTGGGGAGCAGTACTTC. As protein: CSVRSQGGEQYF. The chain joins TRBV29-1 to TRBJ2-5, with D possibly being TRBD1 or TRBD2 (5 bases each). The germline CDR1 and CDR2 sequences are SQVTM and ANQGSEA. The CDR3 runs to 12 residues. V was shortened by 5 bases and J by 11 bases, with 18 bases between the two germline ends. The full variable domain, completed using reference TRBV29-1 and TRBJ2-5, is SAVISQKPSRDICQRGTSLTIQCQVDSQVTMMFWYRQQPGQSLTLIATANQGSEATYESGFVIDKFPISRPNLTFSTLTVSNMSPEDSSIYLCSVRSQGGEQYFGPGTRLLVL.